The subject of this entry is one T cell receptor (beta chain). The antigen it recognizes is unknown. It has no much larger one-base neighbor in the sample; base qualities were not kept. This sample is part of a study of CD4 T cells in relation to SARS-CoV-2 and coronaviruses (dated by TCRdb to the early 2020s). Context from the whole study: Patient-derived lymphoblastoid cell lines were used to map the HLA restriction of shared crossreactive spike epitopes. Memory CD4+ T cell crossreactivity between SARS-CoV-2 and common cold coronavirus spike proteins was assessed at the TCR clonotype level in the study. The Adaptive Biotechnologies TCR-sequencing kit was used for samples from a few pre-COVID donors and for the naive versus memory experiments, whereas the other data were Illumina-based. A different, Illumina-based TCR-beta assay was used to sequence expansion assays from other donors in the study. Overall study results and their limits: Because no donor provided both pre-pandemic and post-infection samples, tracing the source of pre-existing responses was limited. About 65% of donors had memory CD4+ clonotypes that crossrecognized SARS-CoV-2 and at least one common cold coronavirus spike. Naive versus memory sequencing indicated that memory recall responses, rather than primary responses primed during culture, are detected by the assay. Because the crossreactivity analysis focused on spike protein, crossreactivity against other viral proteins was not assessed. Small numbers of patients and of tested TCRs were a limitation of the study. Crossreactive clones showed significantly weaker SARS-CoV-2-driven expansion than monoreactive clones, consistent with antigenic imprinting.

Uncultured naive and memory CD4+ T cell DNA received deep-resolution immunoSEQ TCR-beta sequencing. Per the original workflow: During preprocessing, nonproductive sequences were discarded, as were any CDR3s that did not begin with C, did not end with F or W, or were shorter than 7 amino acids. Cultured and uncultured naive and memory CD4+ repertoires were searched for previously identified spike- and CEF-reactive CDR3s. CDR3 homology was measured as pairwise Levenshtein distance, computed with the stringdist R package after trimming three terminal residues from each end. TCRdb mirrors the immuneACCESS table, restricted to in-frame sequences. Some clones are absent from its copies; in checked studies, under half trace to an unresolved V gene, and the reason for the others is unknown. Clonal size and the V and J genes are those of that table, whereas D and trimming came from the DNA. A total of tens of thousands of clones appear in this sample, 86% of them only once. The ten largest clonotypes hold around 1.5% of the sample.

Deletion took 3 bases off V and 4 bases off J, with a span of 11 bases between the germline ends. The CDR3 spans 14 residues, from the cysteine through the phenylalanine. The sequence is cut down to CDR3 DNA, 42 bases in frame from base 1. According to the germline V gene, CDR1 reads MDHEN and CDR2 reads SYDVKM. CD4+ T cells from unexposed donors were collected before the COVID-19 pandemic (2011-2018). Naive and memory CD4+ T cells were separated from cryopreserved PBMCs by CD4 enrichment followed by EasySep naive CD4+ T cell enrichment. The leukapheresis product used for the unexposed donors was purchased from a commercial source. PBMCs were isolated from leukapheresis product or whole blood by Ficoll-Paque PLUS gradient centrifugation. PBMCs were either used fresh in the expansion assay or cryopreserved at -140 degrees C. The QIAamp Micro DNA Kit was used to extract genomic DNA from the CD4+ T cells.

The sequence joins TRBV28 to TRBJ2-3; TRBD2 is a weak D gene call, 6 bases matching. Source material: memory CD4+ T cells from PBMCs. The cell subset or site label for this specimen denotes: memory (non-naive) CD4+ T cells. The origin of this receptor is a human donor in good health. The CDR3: CASSFQGGADTQYF. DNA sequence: TGTGCCAGCAGTTTCCAGGGAGGTGCAGATACGCAGTATTTT.